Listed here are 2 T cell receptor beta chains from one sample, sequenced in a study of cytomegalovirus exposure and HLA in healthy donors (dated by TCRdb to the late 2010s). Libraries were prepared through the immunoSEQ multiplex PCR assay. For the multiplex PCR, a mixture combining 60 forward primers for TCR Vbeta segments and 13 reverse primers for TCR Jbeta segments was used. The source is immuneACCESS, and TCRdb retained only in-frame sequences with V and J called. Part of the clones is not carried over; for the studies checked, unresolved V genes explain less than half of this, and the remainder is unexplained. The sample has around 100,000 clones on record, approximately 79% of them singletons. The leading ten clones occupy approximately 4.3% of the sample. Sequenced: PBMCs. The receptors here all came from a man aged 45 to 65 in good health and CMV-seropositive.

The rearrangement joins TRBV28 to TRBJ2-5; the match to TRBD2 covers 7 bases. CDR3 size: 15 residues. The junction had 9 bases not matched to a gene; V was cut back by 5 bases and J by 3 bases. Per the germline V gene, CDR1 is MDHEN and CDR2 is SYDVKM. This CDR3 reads CASSNPWGREETQYF. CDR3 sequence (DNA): TGTGCCAGCAGTAACCCCTGGGGGAGGGAAGAGACCCAGTACTTC.

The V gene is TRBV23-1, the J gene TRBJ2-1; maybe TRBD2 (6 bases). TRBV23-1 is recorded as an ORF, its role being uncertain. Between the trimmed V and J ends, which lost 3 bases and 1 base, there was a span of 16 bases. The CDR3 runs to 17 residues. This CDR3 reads CASSQHGNGLSYNEQFF. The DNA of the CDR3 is TGCGCCAGCAGTCAGCATGGGAACGGACTATCCTACAATGAGCAGTTCTTC.